Ten or more counts support the clone carrying this TCR beta chain. Its antigen is as yet unknown. V shed 1 base and J shed 10 bases, with 20 bases lying between them. The CDR3 runs 15 residues. Germline V gene sequence: CDR1 SEHNR, CDR2 FQNEAQ (reference sequence). This specimen belongs to a study of naive and memory T cell subsets. Overall study results and limits: No ground truth validated the naive and memory repertoire findings. Especially in CD8 cells, naive repertoires contained a few larger clonotypes, possibly CD45RA-re-expressing memory cells.

The beta constant-region primer was an equimolar mix of two oligonucleotides covering TRBC1 and TRBC2. Four rounds of PCR amplified the ligated cDNA using nested alpha and beta constant-region primers plus SP2. TCRdb analysed the UMI-ligation and nested PCR reads with MiXCR anew, one entry per CDR3 protein. The sample contains 98,000 or so distinct CDR3 sequences, about 11% of which appear only once. The chain couples TRBV7-9 to TRBJ2-7; D is undetermined. The sequence was obtained from a human donor in good health. Sample: naive CD4+ T cells from blood. The CDR3 nucleotides read TGTGCCAGCAGCTTAGACATCCTAAATCCCAAAGGCCAGTACTTC. This encodes CASSLDILNPKGQYF. The full variable domain, completed using reference TRBV7-9 and TRBJ2-7, is DTGVSQNPRHKITKRGQNVTFRCDPISEHNRLYWYRQTLGQGPEFLTYFQNEAQLEKSRLLSDRFSAERPKGSFSTLEIQRTEQGDSAMYLCASSLDILNPKGQYFGPGTRLTVT.